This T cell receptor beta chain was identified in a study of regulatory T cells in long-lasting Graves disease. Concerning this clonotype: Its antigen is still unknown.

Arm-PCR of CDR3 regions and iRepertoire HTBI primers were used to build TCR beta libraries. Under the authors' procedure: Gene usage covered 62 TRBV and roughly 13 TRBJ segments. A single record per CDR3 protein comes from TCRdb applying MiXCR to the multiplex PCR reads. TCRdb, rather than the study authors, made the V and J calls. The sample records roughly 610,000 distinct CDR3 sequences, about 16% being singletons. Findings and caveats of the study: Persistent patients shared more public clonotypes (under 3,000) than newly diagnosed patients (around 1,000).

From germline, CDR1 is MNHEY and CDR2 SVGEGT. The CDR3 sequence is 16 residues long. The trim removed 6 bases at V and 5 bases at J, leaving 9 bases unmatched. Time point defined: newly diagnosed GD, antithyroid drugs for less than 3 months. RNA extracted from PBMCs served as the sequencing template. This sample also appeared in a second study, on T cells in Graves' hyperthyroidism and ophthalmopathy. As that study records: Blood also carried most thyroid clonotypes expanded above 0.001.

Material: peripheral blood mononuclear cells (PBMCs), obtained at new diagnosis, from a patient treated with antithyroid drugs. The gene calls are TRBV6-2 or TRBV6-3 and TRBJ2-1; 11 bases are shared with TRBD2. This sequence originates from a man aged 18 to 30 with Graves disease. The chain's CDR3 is CASRNPGLAVNNEQFF. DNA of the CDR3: TGTGCCAGCAGAAACCCGGGACTAGCGGTTAACAATGAGCAGTTCTTC.